A single sample is the source of the 20 T cell receptor beta chains below, sequenced in a study of T-cell memory formation after mild COVID-19. In TCRdb, the 5' RACE reads were re-called with MiXCR into one record per CDR3 protein. The table includes 250,000 to 350,000 distinct CDR3 sequences, less than 20% detected once. Sequencing input: PBMCs or a T cell subset sorted from them (not recorded which). All receptors come from a man aged 18-30 years who had mild COVID-19 (a few samples of this study predate the infection). Cell type and time point are not known.

This clonotype came up a few times. The V call is TRBV5-1, the J call TRBJ2-7; TRBD2 matches at 10 bases. The CDR3 is 15 residues long. Trimming took 0 bases from V and 4 from J; bases not matched to a gene: 4. Germline V gene data show CDR1 as SGHRS and CDR2 as YFSETQ. The CDR3, as DNA: TGCGCCAGCAGCTTGGCTAGCGGGGGACATTACGAGCAGTACTTC. It is translated as CASSLASGGHYEQYF.

This clonotype has just a few counts. The CDR3 DNA sequence: TGTGCCAGCAGCGGAAACTTGGGACAGAGATACAATGAGCAGTTCTTC. The encoded protein is CASSGNLGQRYNEQFF. The genes are TRBV7-2 and TRBJ2-1; 7 bases match TRBD1. Trimming removed 5 bases from V and 4 bases from J; junction bases left unmatched: 11. Germline CDR1 SGHTA, CDR2 FQGNSA. This CDR3 region has 16 residues.

The rearrangement links TRBV27 to TRBJ2-6, with D unresolved. Germline V gives CDR1 MNHEY, CDR2 SMNVEV (reference sequence). The CDR3 spans 14 residues. V was pared by 7 bases and J by 0 bases, with 7 bases between. For the CDR3, the DNA is TGTGCCAGCACTACCCTCTCTGGGGCCAACGTCCTGACTTTC. As protein: CASTTLSGANVLTF.

The chain couples TRBV5-1 to TRBJ2-2; D is possibly TRBD1 (7 bases). In germline, CDR1 is SGHRS, CDR2 YFSETQ. The V and J ends lost 0 bases and 4 bases respectively, with 16 bases between them. The CDR3 runs to 17 residues. The CDR3 loop is CASSLVSQGGFTGELFF. In DNA form, the CDR3 reads TGCGCCAGCAGCTTGGTTTCCCAGGGGGGTTTCACCGGGGAGCTGTTTTTT.

This chain connects TRBV5-6 to TRBJ2-3, with D maybe TRBD1 (5 bases). Germline CDR1 is SGHDT and CDR2 is YYEEEE. The CDR3 runs to 14 residues. The V and J ends lost 4 bases and 5 bases respectively, with 14 bases between them. CDR3 in DNA: TGTGCCAGCAGCCCCCCCCAGGGCGGAGATACGCAGTATTTT. It specifies CASSPPQGGDTQYF.

This chain links TRBV4-1 with TRBJ1-2, with D tentatively TRBD1 (6 bases). The CDR3 extends over 15 amino acids. CDR1 MGHRA and CDR2 YSYEKL come from the germline V gene. Trimming left V 0 bases short and J 8 bases short, with 16 bases between. The CDR3 protein is CASSQDYRGHRGYTF. The CDR3, as DNA: TGCGCCAGCAGCCAAGACTATCGGGGGCATAGAGGCTACACCTTC.

The chain employs TRBV6-5 and TRBJ2-7; D ambiguous. Germline values: CDR1 MNHEY, CDR2 SVGAGI. V lost 5 bases to trimming and J lost 0 bases, with 8 bases between them. The CDR3 is made up of 13 amino acids. CDR3 in amino acids: CASSHGSSYEQYV. The CDR3, as DNA: TGTGCCAGCAGTCACGGAAGCTCCTACGAGCAGTACGTC.

This chain uses TRBV4-3 with TRBJ1-3; D unresolved. V was shortened by 0 bases and J by 9 bases, with 6 bases between the two germline ends. This CDR3 comprises 12 residues. Germline V gene lookup returns CDR1 LGHNA and CDR2 YSLEER. CDR3 amino acids: CASSQESRTIYF. In DNA, the CDR3 is TGCGCCAGCAGCCAAGAGTCTCGCACCATATATTTT.

This clonotype was detected a few times. The V call is TRBV7-9, the J call TRBJ1-5; possibly TRBD1 for D (6 bases). Germline assignment: CDR1 SEHNR and CDR2 FQNEAQ (reference sequence). The ends were cut back, 4 bases at V and 7 bases at J, with 14 bases in the middle. This CDR3 has 14 residues. For the CDR3, the DNA is TGTGCCAGCAGCTCGTTAGGGGGGAGGCAGCCCCAGCATTTT. Its protein product is CASSSLGGRQPQHF.

A few counts support this clonotype. The V and J genes are TRBV19 and TRBJ1-1; perhaps TRBD1 as D (6 bases). The germline CDR1 and CDR2 sequences are LNHDA and SQIVND (reference sequence). The germline V and J ends were trimmed by 6 bases and 2 bases, with 10 bases remaining between them. This CDR3 is 13 amino acids long. CDR3: CASSWTDNTEAFF. The CDR3 coding sequence is TGTGCCAGTAGCTGGACAGATAACACTGAAGCTTTCTTT.

The rearrangement joins TRBV7-9 to TRBJ2-2; TRBD1 is a possible D gene (6 bases). This CDR3 has 14 residues. The V gene lost 4 bases and the J gene lost 5 bases, with 11 bases spanning the gap. CDR1 is SEHNR and CDR2 is FQNEAQ in the germline V gene (reference sequence). CDR3 region: CASSSTGLTGELFF. CDR3 in DNA: TGTGCCAGCAGCTCGACAGGTCTTACCGGGGAGCTGTTTTTT.

This chain joins TRBV20-1 and TRBJ2-3; 11 nucleotides agree with TRBD2. V lost 5 bases to trimming and J lost 3 bases; unmatched junction nucleotides: 7. The germline V gene encodes CDR1 DFQATT and CDR2 SNEGSKA (reference sequence). There are 15 residues in the CDR3. The CDR3 protein is CSAPTSGGRTDTQYF. The CDR3 DNA sequence: TGCAGTGCTCCTACTAGCGGGGGTCGGACAGATACGCAGTATTTT.

The V and J genes are TRBV7-2 and TRBJ2-3; 8 bases align to TRBD2. The CDR3 has 14 residues. With 3 bases clipped from V and 6 bases from J, the junction kept 5 bases outside the gene matches. Germline V gene lookup returns CDR1 SGHTA and CDR2 FQGNSA. This chain's CDR3 is CASSLGLVGDTQYF. The CDR3 DNA follows: TGTGCCAGCAGCTTGGGACTAGTAGGGGATACGCAGTATTTT.

This clonotype was detected only a few times. The V and J genes are TRBV24-1 and TRBJ1-2; 8 bases agree with TRBD1. This CDR3 has 17 residues. CDR1 is KGHDR and CDR2 is SFDVKD in the germline V gene. Unmatched junction bases numbered 13, after V lost 4 bases and J lost 4 bases. CDR3 sequence (DNA): TGTGCCACCAGTGACCATGGGGCAGGACAGGGAGGCTATGGCTACACCTTC. This sequence encodes CATSDHGAGQGGYGYTF.

The V gene is TRBV18, the J gene TRBJ1-4; D perhaps matches TRBD1 (6 bases). Between the trimmed V and J ends, which lost 1 base and 5 bases, there was a span of 14 bases. Germline V gene sequence: CDR1 KGHSH, CDR2 LQKENI. The CDR3 has 16 residues. CDR3 nucleotides: TGTGCCAGCTCACCACGATTGACAGGACAGAATGAAAAACTGTTTTTT. Protein: CASSPRLTGQNEKLFF.

This clonotype was seen once. The CDR3 protein is CASSLVGQVGPEAFF. The CDR3 DNA is TGTGCCAGCAGTTTAGTAGGACAGGTCGGCCCTGAAGCTTTCTTT. The chain recombines TRBV12-3 or TRBV12-4 with TRBJ1-1, with 7 bases aligning to TRBD1. V lost 1 base and J lost 6; bases outside the gene matches: 8. This CDR3 is built from 15 residues.

The chain employs TRBV6-5 and TRBJ2-1; D is perhaps TRBD2 (6 bases). The CDR3 runs 13 residues. The V end lost 3 bases, the J end lost 6 bases, and 9 bases lay between the germline ends. CDR1 MNHEY and CDR2 SVGAGI come from the germline V gene. The chain's CDR3 is CASSYGTVNEQFF. The CDR3 DNA sequence: TGTGCCAGCAGTTATGGGACTGTCAATGAGCAGTTCTTC.

In its sample, this clonotype was seen many times. The chain combines TRBV6-6 with TRBJ2-5, with D unclear. This CDR3 spans 12 amino acids. V lost 5 bases and J lost 5, with 9 bases in between. CDR1 and CDR2 (germline): MNHNY, SVGAGI (reference sequence). The CDR3 nucleotides are TGTGCCAGCAGTAGGACCATCGAGACCCAGTACTTC. Protein product: CASSRTIETQYF.

This chain uses TRBV29-1 with TRBJ2-2; TRBD2 matches at 8 bases. The CDR3 has 15 amino acids. The V segment lost 4 bases and the J segment 1 base; nucleotides outside the gene matches: 5. Germline CDR1 and CDR2: SQVTM and ANQGSEA. For the CDR3, the DNA is TGCAGCGTTGCGACCGGGACTAGGAACACCGGGGAGCTGTTTTTT. It specifies CSVATGTRNTGELFF.

Only a few counts were recorded for this clonotype. The chain recombines TRBV7-2 with TRBJ2-3; 10 positions match TRBD2. The CDR3 has 16 residues. Trimming took 1 base from V and 6 from J; bases not matched to a gene: 7. Per the germline V gene, CDR1 is SGHTA and CDR2 is FQGNSA. The CDR3 DNA reads as TGTGCCAGCAGCTTAGGGAGCGGGGGGGCCCCCGATACGCAGTATTTT. This gives the protein CASSLGSGGAPDTQYF.